The clone carrying this T cell receptor (beta chain) showed up just a few times. The sample is drawn from a study of molecular identifiers for immune sequencing clone quantification. The V gene lost 0 bases and the J gene lost 1 base, with 9 bases spanning the gap. CDR1 ENHRY and CDR2 SYGVKD come from the germline V gene. This CDR3 region has 15 residues. Construction of naive CD8 libraries employed about 19,000 to 1,100,000 sorted cells together with 10%, 30% or 50% RNA. MiXCR, applied by TCRdb to the PCR reads, yields one record per CDR3 protein. This sample yields about 300,000 distinct CDR3 sequences, of which about 22% are seen a single time; 0.81% belongs to the top ten.

Input material: naive CD8+ T cells from blood, with Jurkat cell RNA spiked in. Subset denoted: FACS-sorted CD8+CD4-CCR7+CD45RA+ naive T cells. The TCR was taken from a human donor in good health. Some libraries in this study had Jurkat cell RNA spiked in. This chain connects TRBV10-3 to TRBJ1-1; no firm D call. Here the CDR3 DNA reads TGTGCCATCAGTGAGTCGATAGGGCCGAACACTGAAGCTTTCTTT. Its protein is CAISESIGPNTEAFF.